The T cell receptor beta chain described here comes from a study of immune aging and cytomegalovirus after organ transplant (dated by TCRdb to the early 2020s). About the full investigation: All transplant recipients received three-drug immunosuppression with prednisone, tacrolimus, and mycophenolate. Overall results and qualifications from the work: Following viremia, aged-phenotype cells rose post-transplant in clones of any size, with the rise occurring earlier in large clones (days 200-264) than in small clones. CD57 was not measured in the sequencing data, so a conservative gene-based aging definition was used instead. TEMRA cells made up a larger share of large clones, and the seven largest clones (over 1,900 cells) gained aged and TEMRA cells while losing TCM cells.

Measured from the cysteine to the phenylalanine, the CDR3 is 16 residues long. Left in the record is the CDR3 DNA by itself, 48 bases read in frame from the first base. Trimmed from V: 5 bases; trimmed from J: 1 base; junction bases lacking a gene match: 12. CDR1 and CDR2, looked up from the germline V gene (reference sequence), are DFQATT and SNEGSKA. The time point tag for this specimen amounts to: five sample-tagged time points from pre-transplant (day -1) to day 368 post-transplant, pooled. Thawed PBMC were stimulated for around eleven hours with a CMV IE-1 overlapping peptide library without transport inhibitors. After being thawed and rested overnight, the cells were stimulated in R10 medium along with CD28/CD49d costimulation. The IE-1 peptide library was composed of 15-amino-acid peptides with overlaps of 11 amino acids. Samples from each time point were barcoded using BD Single-Cell Multiplexing Kit Sample Tags, then pooled and stained with oligo-conjugated anti-CD45RA and sorting antibodies. A BD FACSAria III was used to sort CMV-responsive CD8+CD137+ and CD4+CD154+ T cells at 4-way purity. EDTA vacutainers were used to collect blood, which was then processed with a Ficoll gradient within 1-24 hours.

This clonotype came up a few times. The clone's antigen remains unknown. Base qualities are not at hand, and no much larger clone is one base apart. Library preparation used single-cell sequencing. Sequencing instrument: Illumina NovaSeq 6000. The BD Rhapsody Targeted mRNA and AbSeq Reagent Kit, in a microwell format, was used for cell capture and library preparation. Libraries were prepared to cover TCR, sample tags, AbSeq, and targeted mRNA from the Human T-Cell Expression Panel plus custom TOX and TOX2 primers. An Illumina NovaSeq was used to sequence the libraries. Under the source paper's analysis protocol: The analysis covered around 10,000 cells in total, of which roughly 7,000 were CD8 T cells and approximately 4,500 were CD8 T cells with an identifiable TCR CDR3. On the Seven Bridges Genomics platform, raw data were run through the BD Rhapsody Targeted Analysis Pipeline with V(D)J processing. Quality control, Sample Tag demultiplexing with Lex-BDSMK, clone identification with VDJ Explorer, and Seurat clustering were performed in SeqGeq 1.6.0. A clone was considered non-expanded if it made up <1% of CD8 T cells, and considered a clonal expansion if it made up >2.5% of the sample. TCRdb took the public reads, trimmed them with fastp at Q25, ran MiXCR for clone calling and kept in-frame beta chains. Here each entry gathers all rows of one CDR3 protein and keeps the most common genes and DNA. TCRdb's processing, not the authors' own work, is the source of the V and J calls. This sample comprises roughly 23,000 distinct CDR3 sequences, roughly a third of them detected only once. The top ten clonotypes cover 25% of the sample.

Recombination connected TRBV20-1 to TRBJ2-7; 9 middle bases align to TRBD1. This sequence was found in a female donor who had a heart transplant and CMV viremia. Specimen: CMV peptide-activated CD4+ and CD8+ T cells sorted from blood, collected at five time points, pooled. Sample cell subset or site, as interpreted from the label and publication: sorted CD8+CD137+ and CD4+CD154+ T cells after around 12 h CMV IE-1 peptide stimulation. The CDR3 sequence is CSAVAPRDRASYEQYF. In nucleotides, the sequence is TGCAGTGCTGTCGCCCCTCGGGACAGGGCATCCTACGAGCAGTACTTC.